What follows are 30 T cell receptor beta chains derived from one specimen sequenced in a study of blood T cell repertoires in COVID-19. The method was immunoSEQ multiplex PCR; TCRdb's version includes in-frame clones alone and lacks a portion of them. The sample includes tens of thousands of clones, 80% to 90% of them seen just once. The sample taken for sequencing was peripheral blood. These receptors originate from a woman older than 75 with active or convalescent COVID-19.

CDR3 in amino acids: CAWRQGAGNTIYF. DNA of the CDR3: TGTGCCTGGAGACAGGGGGCAGGGAACACCATATATTTT. The chain employs TRBV30 and TRBJ1-3; TRBD1 agrees at 9 bases. The CDR3 contains 13 residues. Germline assignment: CDR1 GTSNPN and CDR2 SVGIG (reference sequence). The J segment lost 7 bases and the V segment lost 3 bases, leaving 4 bases of the junction unmatched.

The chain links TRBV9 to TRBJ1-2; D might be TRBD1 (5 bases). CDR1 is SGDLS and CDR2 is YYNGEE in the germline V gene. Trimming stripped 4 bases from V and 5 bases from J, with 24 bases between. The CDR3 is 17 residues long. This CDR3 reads CASSYPQGSGAGYGYTF. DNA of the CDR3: TGTGCCAGCAGCTACCCGCAGGGCTCCGGAGCCGGTTATGGCTACACCTTC.

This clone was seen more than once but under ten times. CDR3: CASTNRYEQYF. The CDR3 nucleotides read TGTGCCAGCACTAACCGTTACGAGCAGTACTTC. This chain connects TRBV6-5 to TRBJ2-7; D is undetermined. The germline V and J ends were trimmed by 7 bases and 4 bases, with 8 bases remaining between them. CDR3 length: 11 residues. The germline V gene has CDR1 MNHEY and CDR2 SVGAGI.

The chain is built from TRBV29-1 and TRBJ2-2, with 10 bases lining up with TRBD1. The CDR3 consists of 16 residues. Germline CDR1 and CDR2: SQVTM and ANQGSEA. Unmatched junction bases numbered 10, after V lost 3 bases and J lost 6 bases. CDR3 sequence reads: CSVDKGQGVVAGELFF. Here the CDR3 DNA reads TGCAGCGTTGATAAAGGACAGGGGGTTGTGGCCGGGGAGCTGTTTTTT.

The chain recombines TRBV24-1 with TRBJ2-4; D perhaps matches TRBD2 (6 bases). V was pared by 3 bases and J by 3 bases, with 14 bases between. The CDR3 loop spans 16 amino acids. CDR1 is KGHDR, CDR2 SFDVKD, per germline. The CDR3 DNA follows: TGTGCCACCAGTGATATAGTCCGGGGACTCAAAAACATTCAGTACTTC. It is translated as CATSDIVRGLKNIQYF.

The CDR3 loop is CATSDLNTYNEQFF. Here the CDR3 DNA reads TGTGCCACCAGTGATTTGAATACCTACAATGAGCAGTTCTTC. This sequence joins TRBV24-1 and TRBJ2-1; D ambiguous. There are 14 residues in the CDR3. Germline V gene lookup returns CDR1 KGHDR and CDR2 SFDVKD. Between the trimmed V and J ends, which lost 0 bases and 2 bases, there was a span of 4 bases.

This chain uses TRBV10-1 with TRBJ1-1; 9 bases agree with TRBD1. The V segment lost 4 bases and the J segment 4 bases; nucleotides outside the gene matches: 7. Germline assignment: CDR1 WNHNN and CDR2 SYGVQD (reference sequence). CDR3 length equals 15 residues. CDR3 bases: TGCGCCAGCAGTGGCAAACAGGGGGCTGGCACTGAAGCTTTCTTT. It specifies CASSGKQGAGTEAFF.

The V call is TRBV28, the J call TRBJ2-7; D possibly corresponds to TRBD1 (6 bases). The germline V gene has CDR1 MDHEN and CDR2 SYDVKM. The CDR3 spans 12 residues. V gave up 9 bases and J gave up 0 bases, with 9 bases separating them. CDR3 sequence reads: CASHRVSYEQYF. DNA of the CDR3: TGTGCCAGTCACAGGGTCTCCTACGAGCAGTACTTC. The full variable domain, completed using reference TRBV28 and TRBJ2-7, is DVKVTQSSRYLVKRTGEKVFLECVQDMDHENMFWYRQDPGLGLRLIYFSYDVKMKEKGDIPEGYSVSREKKERFSLILESASTNQTSMYLCASHRVSYEQYFGPGTRLTVT.

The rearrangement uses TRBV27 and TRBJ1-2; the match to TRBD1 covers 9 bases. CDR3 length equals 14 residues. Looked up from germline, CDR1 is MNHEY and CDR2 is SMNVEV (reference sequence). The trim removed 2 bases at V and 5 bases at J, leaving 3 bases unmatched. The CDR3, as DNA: TGTGCCAGCAGTTTAGACGGGACAGGGTATGGCTACACCTTC. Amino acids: CASSLDGTGYGYTF.

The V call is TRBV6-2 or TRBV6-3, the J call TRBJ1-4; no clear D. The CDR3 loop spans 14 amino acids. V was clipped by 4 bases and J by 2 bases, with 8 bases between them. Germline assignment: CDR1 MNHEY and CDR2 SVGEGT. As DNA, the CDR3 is TGTGCCAGCAGTTCAGTATTGACTAATGAAAAACTGTTTTTT. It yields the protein CASSSVLTNEKLFF.

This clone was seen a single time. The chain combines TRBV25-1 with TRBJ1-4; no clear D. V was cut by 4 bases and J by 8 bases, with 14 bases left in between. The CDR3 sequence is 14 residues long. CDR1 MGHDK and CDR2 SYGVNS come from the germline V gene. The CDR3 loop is CASSVRGLREKLFF. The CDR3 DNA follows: TGTGCCAGCAGTGTGCGAGGGTTGCGGGAAAAACTGTTTTTT.

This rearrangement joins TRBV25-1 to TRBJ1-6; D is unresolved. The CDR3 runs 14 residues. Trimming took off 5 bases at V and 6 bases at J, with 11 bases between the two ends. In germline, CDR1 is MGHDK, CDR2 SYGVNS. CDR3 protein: CASSSGLINSPLHF. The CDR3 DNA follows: TGTGCCAGCAGTTCGGGGTTAATTAATTCACCCCTCCACTTT.

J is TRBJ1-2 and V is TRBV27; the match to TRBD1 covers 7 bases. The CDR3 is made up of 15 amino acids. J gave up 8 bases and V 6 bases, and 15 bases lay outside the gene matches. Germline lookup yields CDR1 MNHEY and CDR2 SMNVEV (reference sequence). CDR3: CASSPAGTAYEGYTF. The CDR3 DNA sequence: TGTGCCAGCAGCCCCGCCGGGACAGCTTATGAAGGCTACACCTTC.

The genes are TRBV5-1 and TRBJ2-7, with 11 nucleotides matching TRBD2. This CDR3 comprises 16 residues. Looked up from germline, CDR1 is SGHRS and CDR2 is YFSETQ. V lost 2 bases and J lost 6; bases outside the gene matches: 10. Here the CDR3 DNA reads TGCGCCAGCAGCTTACTAGCGGGAGACCCAAGGGGCGAGCAGTACTTC. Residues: CASSLLAGDPRGEQYF.

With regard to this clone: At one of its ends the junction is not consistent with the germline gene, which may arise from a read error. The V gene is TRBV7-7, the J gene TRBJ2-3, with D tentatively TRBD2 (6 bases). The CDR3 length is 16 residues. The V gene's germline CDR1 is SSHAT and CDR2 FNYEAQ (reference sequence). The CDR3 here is CASSPLASANTDTQYF. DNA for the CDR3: TGTGCTAGCAGCCCCCTGGCTAGCGCTAACACAGATACGCAGTATTTT.

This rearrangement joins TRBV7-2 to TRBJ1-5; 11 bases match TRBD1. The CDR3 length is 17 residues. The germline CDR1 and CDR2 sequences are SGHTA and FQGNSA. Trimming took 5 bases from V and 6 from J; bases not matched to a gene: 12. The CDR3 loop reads CASSPLIGQGASQPQHF. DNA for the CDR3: TGTGCCAGCAGCCCCCTAATAGGACAGGGGGCTTCTCAGCCCCAGCATTTT.

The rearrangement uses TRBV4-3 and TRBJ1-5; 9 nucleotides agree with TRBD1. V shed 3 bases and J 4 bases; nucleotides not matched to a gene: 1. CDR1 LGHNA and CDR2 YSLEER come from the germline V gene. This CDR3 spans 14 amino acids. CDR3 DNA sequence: TGCGCCAGCAGCCAGGGACAGGGAAATCAGCCCCAGCATTTT. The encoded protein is CASSQGQGNQPQHF.

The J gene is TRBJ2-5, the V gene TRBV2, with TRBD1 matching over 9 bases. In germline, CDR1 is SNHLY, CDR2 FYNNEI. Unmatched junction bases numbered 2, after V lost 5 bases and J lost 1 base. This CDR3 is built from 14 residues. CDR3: CASSPDRGQETQYF. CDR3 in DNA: TGTGCCAGCAGTCCGGACAGGGGCCAAGAGACCCAGTACTTC. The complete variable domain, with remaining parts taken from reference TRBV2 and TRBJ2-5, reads EPEVTQTPSHQVTQMGQEVILRCVPISNHLYFYWYRQILGQKVEFLVSFYNNEISEKSEIFDDQFSVERPDGSNFTLKIRSTKLEDSAMYFCASSPDRGQETQYFGPGTRLLVL.

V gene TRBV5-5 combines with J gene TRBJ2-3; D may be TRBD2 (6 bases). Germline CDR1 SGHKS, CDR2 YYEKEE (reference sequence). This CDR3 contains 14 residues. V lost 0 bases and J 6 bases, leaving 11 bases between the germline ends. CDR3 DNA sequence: TGTGCCAGCAGCTTGGTACGCGGGGAGGATACGCAGTATTTT. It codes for CASSLVRGEDTQYF.

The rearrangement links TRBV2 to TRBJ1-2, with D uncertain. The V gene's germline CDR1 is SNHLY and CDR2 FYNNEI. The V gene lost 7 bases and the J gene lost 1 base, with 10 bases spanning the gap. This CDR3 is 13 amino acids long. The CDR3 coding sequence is TGTGCCAGCATATTCGGGGATAACTATGGCTACACCTTC. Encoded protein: CASIFGDNYGYTF. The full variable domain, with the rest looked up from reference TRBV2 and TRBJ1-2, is EPEVTQTPSHQVTQMGQEVILRCVPISNHLYFYWYRQILGQKVEFLVSFYNNEISEKSEIFDDQFSVERPDGSNFTLKIRSTKLEDSAMYFCASIFGDNYGYTFGSGTRLTVV.

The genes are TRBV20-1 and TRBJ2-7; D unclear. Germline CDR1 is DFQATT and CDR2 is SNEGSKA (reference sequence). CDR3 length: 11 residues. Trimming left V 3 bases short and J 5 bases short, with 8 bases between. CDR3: CSASISNEQYF. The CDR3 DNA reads TGCAGTGCTAGTATCAGTAACGAGCAGTACTTC.

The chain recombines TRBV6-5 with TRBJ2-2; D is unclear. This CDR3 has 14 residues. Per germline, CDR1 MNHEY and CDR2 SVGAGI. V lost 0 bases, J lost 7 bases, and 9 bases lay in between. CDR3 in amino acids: CASSYSSVVGELFF. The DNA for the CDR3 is TGTGCCAGCAGTTACTCCTCAGTGGTCGGGGAGCTGTTTTTT.

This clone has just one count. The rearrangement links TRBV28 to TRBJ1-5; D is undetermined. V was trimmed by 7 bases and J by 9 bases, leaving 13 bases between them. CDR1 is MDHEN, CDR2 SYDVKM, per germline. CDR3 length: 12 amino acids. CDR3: CASKLPGGPQHF. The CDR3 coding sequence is TGTGCCAGCAAACTTCCTGGAGGGCCCCAGCATTTT. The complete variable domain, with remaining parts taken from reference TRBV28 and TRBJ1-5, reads DVKVTQSSRYLVKRTGEKVFLECVQDMDHENMFWYRQDPGLGLRLIYFSYDVKMKEKGDIPEGYSVSREKKERFSLILESASTNQTSMYLCASKLPGGPQHFGDGTRLSIL.

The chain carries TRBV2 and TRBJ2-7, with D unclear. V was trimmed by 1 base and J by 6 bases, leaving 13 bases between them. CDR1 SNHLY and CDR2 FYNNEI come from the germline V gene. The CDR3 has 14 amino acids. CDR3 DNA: TGTGCCAGCAGTGAAGTTTCGGGTGGGTTCGAGCAGTACTTC. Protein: CASSEVSGGFEQYF.

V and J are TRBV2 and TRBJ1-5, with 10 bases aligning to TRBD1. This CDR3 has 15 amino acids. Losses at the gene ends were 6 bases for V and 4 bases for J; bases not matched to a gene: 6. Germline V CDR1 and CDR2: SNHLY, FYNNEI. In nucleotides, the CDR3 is TGTGCCAGCAGCGCTCAGGGACAGGGGAATCAGCCCCAGCATTTT. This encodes CASSAQGQGNQPQHF.

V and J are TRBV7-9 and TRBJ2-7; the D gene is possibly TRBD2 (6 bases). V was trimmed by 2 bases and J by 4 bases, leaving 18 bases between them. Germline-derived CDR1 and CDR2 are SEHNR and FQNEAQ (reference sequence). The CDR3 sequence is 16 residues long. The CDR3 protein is CASSLSVADTNYEQYF. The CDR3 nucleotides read TGTGCCAGCAGCTTATCCGTAGCGGACACGAATTACGAGCAGTACTTC. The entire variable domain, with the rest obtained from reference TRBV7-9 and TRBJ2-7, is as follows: DTGVSQNPRHKITKRGQNVTFRCDPISEHNRLYWYRQTLGQGPEFLTYFQNEAQLEKSRLLSDRFSAERPKGSFSTLEIQRTEQGDSAMYLCASSLSVADTNYEQYFGPGTRLTVT.

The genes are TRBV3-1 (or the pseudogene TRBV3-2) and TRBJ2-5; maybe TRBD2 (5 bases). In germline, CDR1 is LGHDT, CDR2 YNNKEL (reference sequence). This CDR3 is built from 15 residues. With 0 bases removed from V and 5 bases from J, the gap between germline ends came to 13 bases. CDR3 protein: CASSQEGWRLETQYF. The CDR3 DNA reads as TGTGCCAGCAGCCAAGAAGGTTGGAGGCTCGAGACCCAGTACTTC.

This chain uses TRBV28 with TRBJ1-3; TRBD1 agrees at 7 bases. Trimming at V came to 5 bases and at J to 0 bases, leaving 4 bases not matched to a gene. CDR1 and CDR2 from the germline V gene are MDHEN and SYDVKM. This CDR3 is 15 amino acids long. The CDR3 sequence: CASSLGTVSGNTIYF. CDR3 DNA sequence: TGTGCCAGCAGTCTTGGGACAGTCTCTGGAAACACCATATATTTT.

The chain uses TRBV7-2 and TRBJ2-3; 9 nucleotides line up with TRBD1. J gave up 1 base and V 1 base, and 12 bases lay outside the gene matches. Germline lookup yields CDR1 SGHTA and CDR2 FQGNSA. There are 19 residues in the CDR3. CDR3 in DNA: TGTGCCAGCAGCTTAGATACCCGAACCCGGGACAGGGGCACAGATACGCAGTATTTT. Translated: CASSLDTRTRDRGTDTQYF.

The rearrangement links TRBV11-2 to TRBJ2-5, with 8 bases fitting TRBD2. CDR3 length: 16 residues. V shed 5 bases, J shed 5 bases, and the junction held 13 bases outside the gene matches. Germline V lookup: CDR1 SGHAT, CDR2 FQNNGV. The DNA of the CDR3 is TGTGCCAGCAGCCCGCGGGGTAGCGGGACGACGGAGACCCAGTACTTC. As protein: CASSPRGSGTTETQYF.